The present T cell receptor beta chain was sequenced within a study of T cell changes during pregnancy in multiple sclerosis. Produced via immunoSEQ multiplex PCR; TCRdb's table is partial and in-frame only. The data show over 55,000 clones, with 94% seen just once and about 3.5% held by the top ten. Sequenced material: CD8+ T cells from peripheral blood mononuclear cells, taken in the third trimester of pregnancy. The clonotype was recovered from a female donor with multiple sclerosis, enrolled in a pregnancy study.

CDR3 coding DNA: TGTGCTAGTGGGTTCACGGCAGATACGCAGTATTTT. Residues: CASGFTADTQYF. J is TRBJ2-3 and V is TRBV12-5; D ambiguous. CDR1 is LGHNT and CDR2 is FRNRAP in the germline V gene. CDR3 length: 12 amino acids. The V end lost 6 bases, the J end lost 4 bases, and 8 bases lay between the germline ends. The full variable domain, rest sourced from reference TRBV12-5 and TRBJ2-3, is DARVTQTPRHKVTEMGQEVTMRCQPILGHNTVFWYRQTMMQGLELLAYFRNRAPLDDSGMPKDRFSAEMPDATLATLKIQPSEPRDSAVYFCASGFTADTQYFGPGTRLTVL.